This TCR beta chain is from a study of beta chain features in type 1 diabetes. Turning to the study itself: All samples combined gave 107,917,701 sorted cells for examination.

Sorting based on CD45RO/CCR7/CD25/CD127/CD95/CD27 separated CD4+ naive, central memory, regulatory and stem cell-like memory cells. In all sorted populations, purity surpassed 95%. The CDR3 is made up of 16 amino acids. CDR1 is LNHNV, CDR2 YYDKDF, per germline (reference sequence). V was clipped by 3 bases and J by 6 bases; unmatched bases: 7. This clone was seen more than once but under ten times. Its antigen remains unidentified. Expressed TCRB transcripts were sequenced after all isolated RNA was converted to cDNA. Profiled with immunoSEQ multiplex PCR; TCRdb holds only in-frame clones, not every one. The table has around 430,000 clones, about 29% seen once; the top ten hold around 0.065%. Points from the study as a whole: Researchers caution that PCR might favor shorter templates, equally among patients and controls.

The sequencing input was naive CD4+ T cells from blood. The sequence was collected from a young man in good health. The chain carries TRBV15 and TRBJ2-2; 10 positions agree with TRBD2. The CDR3 DNA reads TGTGCCACCAGCAGGGGAGCGGGAGGGGTCGCCGGGGAGCTGTTTTTT. Protein product: CATSRGAGGVAGELFF.